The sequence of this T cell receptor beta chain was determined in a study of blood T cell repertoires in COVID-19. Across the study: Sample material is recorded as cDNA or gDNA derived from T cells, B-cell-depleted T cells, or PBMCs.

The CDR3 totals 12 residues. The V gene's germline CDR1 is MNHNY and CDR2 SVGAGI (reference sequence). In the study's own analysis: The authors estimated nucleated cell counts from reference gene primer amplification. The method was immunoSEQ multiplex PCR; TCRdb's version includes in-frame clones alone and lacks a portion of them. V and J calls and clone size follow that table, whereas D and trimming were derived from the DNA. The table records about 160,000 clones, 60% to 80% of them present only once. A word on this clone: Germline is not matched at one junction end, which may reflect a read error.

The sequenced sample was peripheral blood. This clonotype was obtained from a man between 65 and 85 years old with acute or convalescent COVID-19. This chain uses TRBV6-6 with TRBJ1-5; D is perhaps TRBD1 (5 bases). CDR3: CASSYSQDRAYF. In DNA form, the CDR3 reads TGTGCCAGCAGTTACTCGCAAGACAGAGCATACTTT.